These 32 T cell receptor beta chains were sequenced from one sample in a study of cytomegalovirus exposure and HLA in healthy donors. TCRdb's copy holds only in-frame clones and misses some; the assay was immunoSEQ multiplex PCR. The table shows fewer than 150,000 clones, with more than 70% occurring only once. Sequencing was carried out using PBMCs. The receptors stem from a man younger than 45 in good health and CMV-seronegative.

The rearrangement uses TRBV23-1 and TRBJ2-1, with 9 bases that match TRBD2. TRBV23-1 falls under the ORF class, with uncertain function. This CDR3 is built from 20 residues. Trimming removed 6 bases from V and 0 bases from J; junction bases left unmatched: 18. Here the CDR3 reads CASRNHGGRADSSSYNEQFF. For the CDR3, the DNA is TGCGCCAGCAGAAACCATGGCGGGAGGGCCGATTCGAGCTCCTACAATGAGCAGTTCTTC.

This chain connects TRBV4-1 to TRBJ2-7; 7 positions match TRBD2. Germline V CDR1 and CDR2: MGHRA, YSYEKL. This CDR3 is built from 16 residues. Trimming removed 4 bases from V and 6 bases from J; junction bases left unmatched: 15. CDR3: CASSPAGGGIISEQYF. For the CDR3, the DNA is TGCGCCAGCAGCCCCGCTGGGGGGGGGATCATCAGCGAGCAGTACTTC.

The rearrangement joins TRBV2 to TRBJ2-1; D possibly corresponds to TRBD2 (6 bases). The CDR3 is made up of 13 amino acids. V was pared by 3 bases and J by 6 bases, with 9 bases between. The germline CDR1 and CDR2 sequences are SNHLY and FYNNEI. The CDR3 DNA is TGTGCCAGCAGTGATCTAGCGCCCAATGAGCAGTTCTTC. It encodes CASSDLAPNEQFF.

V usage is TRBV29-1 and J usage is TRBJ2-1; 8 nucleotides align to TRBD2. V lost 6 bases and J lost 8; bases outside the gene matches: 18. The CDR3 totals 16 residues. The germline gives CDR1 SQVTM, CDR2 ANQGSEA. The CDR3 spells CSVGIPGGPFGDEQFF. The CDR3, as DNA: TGCAGCGTGGGGATACCGGGAGGGCCTTTCGGTGATGAGCAGTTCTTC.

This clone was counted a single time. This chain's CDR3 is CASSQDLAGGITDTQYF. The DNA for the CDR3 is TGCGCCAGCAGCCAAGATCTGGCGGGAGGGATCACAGATACGCAGTATTTT. This chain connects TRBV4-3 to TRBJ2-3, with 9 bases matching TRBD2. This CDR3 is built from 17 residues. Trimming removed 0 bases from V and 2 bases from J; junction bases left unmatched: 6. The germline gives CDR1 LGHNA, CDR2 YSLEER.

This chain links TRBV2 with TRBJ2-5; 16 bases are shared with TRBD2. Trimming removed 5 bases from V and 1 base from J; junction bases left unmatched: 4. The germline V gene encodes CDR1 SNHLY and CDR2 FYNNEI. CDR3 length equals 17 residues. This CDR3 reads CASSTGTSGRAQETQYF. Written as DNA, the CDR3 is TGTGCCAGCAGTACCGGGACTAGCGGGAGGGCCCAAGAGACCCAGTACTTC.

V gene TRBV19 combines with J gene TRBJ2-3; 8 bases line up with TRBD2. Germline lookup yields CDR1 LNHDA and CDR2 SQIVND (reference sequence). This CDR3 has 16 amino acids. V lost 5 bases, J lost 2 bases, and 9 bases stayed unmatched. CDR3 sequence (DNA): TGTGCCAGTAGTCCCTGGACTAGCTCGTACACAGATACGCAGTATTTT. Its translation: CASSPWTSSYTDTQYF.

J is TRBJ2-5 and V is TRBV6-5, with a weak D call TRBD2 (5 bases). V was cut by 6 bases and J by 2 bases, with 13 bases left in between. Looked up from germline, CDR1 is MNHEY and CDR2 is SVGAGI. The CDR3 extends over 14 amino acids. CDR3 sequence reads: CASRYRGLQETQYF. The CDR3 region has the DNA TGTGCCAGCAGATATCGAGGACTTCAAGAGACCCAGTACTTC.

The rearrangement uses TRBV5-6 and TRBJ1-4; 9 nucleotides match TRBD1. Trimming at V came to 4 bases and at J to 5 bases, leaving 9 bases not matched to a gene. Germline assignment: CDR1 SGHDT and CDR2 YYEEEE. This CDR3 is 16 amino acids long. CDR3 coding DNA: TGTGCCAGCAGCCTACGGGACAGGGCGAGCAATGAAAAACTGTTTTTT. This encodes CASSLRDRASNEKLFF.

The chain links TRBV9 to TRBJ1-2, with TRBD1 as a possible D gene (5 bases). CDR3 length: 15 amino acids. The germline CDR1 and CDR2 sequences are SGDLS and YYNGEE. V lost 4 bases, J lost 1 base, and 14 bases lay in between. The CDR3 region has the DNA TGTGCCAGCAGCCCTCAGACAGATATTAACTATGGCTACACCTTC. Translation gives CASSPQTDINYGYTF.

The chain combines TRBV5-1 with TRBJ2-7; 9 bases are shared with TRBD1. The CDR3 runs 14 residues. V gave up 3 bases and J gave up 9 bases; unmatched junction bases: 10. Germline V gene sequence: CDR1 SGHRS, CDR2 YFSETQ. CDR3 coding DNA: TGCGCCAGCAGCTCGGGACAGGGCCTTAGCGTGCAGTACTTC. This encodes CASSSGQGLSVQYF.

The chain uses TRBV7-9 and TRBJ2-7; TRBD1 matches at 11 bases. This CDR3 has 17 amino acids. In germline, CDR1 is SEHNR, CDR2 FQNEAQ (reference sequence). The J segment lost 6 bases and the V segment lost 2 bases, leaving 12 bases of the junction unmatched. The DNA for the CDR3 is TGTGCCAGCAGCTTAATTACCTCCGGGACAGGGGGTTTCGAGCAGTACTTC. Its protein is CASSLITSGTGGFEQYF.

A single count supports this clone. The chain combines TRBV7-9 with TRBJ2-3, with D tentatively TRBD1 (5 bases). The germline V gene encodes CDR1 SEHNR and CDR2 FQNEAQ (reference sequence). Trimming pared 4 bases from V and 2 bases from J, leaving 22 bases between. The CDR3 contains 18 residues. Here the CDR3 DNA reads TGTGCCAGCAGCTCCCGCAGGGTGAGGCAGGGATACACAGATACGCAGTATTTT. This codes for CASSSRRVRQGYTDTQYF.

The V gene is TRBV5-1, the J gene TRBJ2-6; D remains unclear. The germline CDR1 and CDR2 sequences are SGHRS and YFSETQ. The CDR3 consists of 15 residues. Trimming cost V 3 bases and J 0 bases, with 7 bases left between them. CDR3 coding DNA: TGCGCCAGCAGCTCGGGTAGCTCTGGGGCCAACGTCCTGACTTTC. It is translated as CASSSGSSGANVLTF.

The chain joins TRBV2 to TRBJ2-3, with no clear D. Germline V lookup: CDR1 SNHLY, CDR2 FYNNEI. V was pared by 7 bases and J by 2 bases, with 7 bases between. The CDR3 is made up of 12 amino acids. The CDR3 spells CASTVSTDTQYF. The CDR3 DNA follows: TGTGCCAGCACAGTCTCCACAGATACGCAGTATTTT. Variable domain in full (rest from reference TRBV2 and TRBJ2-3): EPEVTQTPSHQVTQMGQEVILRCVPISNHLYFYWYRQILGQKVEFLVSFYNNEISEKSEIFDDQFSVERPDGSNFTLKIRSTKLEDSAMYFCASTVSTDTQYFGPGTRLTVL.

CDR3 residues: CASTKDSYQPQHF. The CDR3 nucleotides are TGTGCCAGTACCAAGGACAGCTATCAGCCCCAGCATTTT. The V call is TRBV19, the J call TRBJ1-5, with TRBD1 as a possible D gene (6 bases). The CDR3 covers 13 residues. V was clipped by 7 bases and J by 5 bases, with 12 bases between them. Germline-derived CDR1 and CDR2 are LNHDA and SQIVND (reference sequence).

The V call is TRBV6-5, the J call TRBJ2-2, with 8 bases aligning to TRBD2. Per the germline V gene, CDR1 is MNHEY and CDR2 is SVGAGI. The V and J ends lost 2 bases and 4 bases, in that order; junction bases with no gene match: 3. There are 15 residues in the CDR3. The CDR3 here is CASSYASGPTGELFF. Written as DNA, the CDR3 is TGTGCCAGCAGTTACGCTAGCGGGCCCACCGGGGAGCTGTTTTTT.

The chain carries TRBV11-2 and TRBJ2-3, with 8 bases matching TRBD2. The CDR3 extends over 12 amino acids. Unmatched junction bases numbered 1, after V lost 2 bases and J lost 9 bases. Germline-derived CDR1 and CDR2 are SGHAT and FQNNGV. This CDR3 is CASSLKRETQYF. The CDR3, as DNA: TGTGCCAGCAGCTTAAAGCGGGAGACGCAGTATTTT.

The rearrangement joins TRBV11-2 to TRBJ1-1; TRBD1 might be the D (5 bases). V lost 7 bases to trimming and J lost 0 bases, with 15 bases between them. CDR3 length: 15 amino acids. The V gene's germline CDR1 is SGHAT and CDR2 FQNNGV. The CDR3 sequence: CASTRGGKMNTEAFF. DNA for the CDR3: TGTGCCAGCACCCGGGGGGGGAAGATGAACACTGAAGCTTTCTTT.

The gene calls are TRBV4-3 and TRBJ2-7; the match to TRBD1 covers 7 bases. Germline V lookup: CDR1 LGHNA, CDR2 YSLEER. This CDR3 has 15 amino acids. V dropped 0 bases and J dropped 3; count of bases not matched to a gene: 5. In DNA, the CDR3 is TGCGCCAGCAGCCAAGATGAGGGGGCCGGCTACGAGCAGTACTTC. It yields the protein CASSQDEGAGYEQYF.

This chain links TRBV28 with TRBJ2-1; 10 nucleotides agree with TRBD1. V trimming: 7 bases; J trimming: 4 bases; junction bases outside the gene matches: 7. Germline lookup yields CDR1 MDHEN and CDR2 SYDVKM. The CDR3 contains 15 residues. This chain's CDR3 is CASIPTGGAYNEQFF. The CDR3 bases are TGTGCCAGCATCCCGACAGGGGGCGCTTACAATGAGCAGTTCTTC.

V is TRBV7-2 and J is TRBJ2-1; D uncertain. The CDR3 contains 14 residues. Trimming took off 2 bases at V and 4 bases at J, with 9 bases between the two ends. CDR1 and CDR2 from the germline V gene are SGHTA and FQGNSA. The CDR3 DNA sequence: TGTGCCAGCAGCTTATTAGGCGGTTACAATGAGCAGTTCTTC. Translated, it gives CASSLLGGYNEQFF.

The J gene is TRBJ1-5, the V gene TRBV6-1, with D maybe TRBD1 (5 bases). The V gene's germline CDR1 is MNHNS and CDR2 SASEGT. The CDR3 loop spans 14 amino acids. Trimming shortened V by 5 bases and J by 1 base, and 9 bases separated the two germline ends. The CDR3: CASSTRGSNQPQHF. CDR3 DNA sequence: TGTGCCAGCAGTACAAGGGGAAGCAATCAGCCCCAGCATTTT.

V is TRBV9 and J is TRBJ2-1, with D uncertain. Germline-derived CDR1 and CDR2 are SGDLS and YYNGEE. The CDR3 loop spans 17 amino acids. Deletions cut 0 bases from V and 3 bases from J, with 16 bases between. CDR3 coding DNA: TGTGCCAGCAGCGTAGATTGGTCCCAAGCCCTCTACAATGAGCAGTTCTTC. Its translation is CASSVDWSQALYNEQFF.

In its sample, this clone was seen a few times. The rearrangement joins TRBV6-5 to TRBJ1-2; 8 nucleotides agree with TRBD1. After removal of 8 bases from V and 11 bases from J, the junction contained 10 bases not matched to a gene. The V gene's germline CDR1 is MNHEY and CDR2 SVGAGI. This CDR3 is 12 amino acids long. The CDR3 nucleotides read TGTGCCAGCTCCAGGACAGGGTCCGAGTACACCTTC. It is translated as CASSRTGSEYTF.

This chain connects TRBV19 to TRBJ2-7; 12 bases map to TRBD2. Germline V gives CDR1 LNHDA, CDR2 SQIVND (reference sequence). Trimming removed 5 bases from V and 2 bases from J; junction bases left unmatched: 7. The CDR3 is 16 amino acids. In DNA form, the CDR3 reads TGTGCCAGTAGTTTTGCGACTAGCGGGAGTCCCTACGAGCAGTACTTC. Protein product: CASSFATSGSPYEQYF.

V is TRBV5-6 and J is TRBJ1-1; D is possibly TRBD1 (5 bases). Per germline, CDR1 SGHDT and CDR2 YYEEEE. Trimming took off 0 bases at V and 9 bases at J, with 6 bases between the two ends. This CDR3 has 11 residues. CDR3: CASSLGTQAFF. CDR3 DNA: TGTGCCAGCAGCTTGGGGACACAAGCTTTCTTT. The whole variable domain, remainder taken from reference TRBV5-6 and TRBJ1-1, is DAGVTQSPTHLIKTRGQQVTLRCSPKSGHDTVSWYQQALGQGPQFIFQYYEEEERQRGNFPDRFSGHQFPNYSSELNVNALLLGDSALYLCASSLGTQAFFGQGTRLTVV.

This clone has just one count. V and J are TRBV11-2 and TRBJ2-7; D not resolved. Germline V gene data show CDR1 as SGHAT and CDR2 as FQNNGV. This CDR3 comprises 15 residues. V gave up 5 bases and J gave up 0 bases, with 14 bases separating them. In DNA form, the CDR3 reads TGTGCCAGCAGCCCCCAGACTGCCCCCTCCTACGAGCAGTACTTC. Residues: CASSPQTAPSYEQYF.

The rearrangement links TRBV5-1 to TRBJ2-2; a possible D gene is TRBD2 (6 bases). V gave up 4 bases and J gave up 4 bases, with 11 bases separating them. This CDR3 is 14 amino acids long. CDR1 SGHRS and CDR2 YFSETQ come from the germline V gene. Here the CDR3 DNA reads TGCGCCAGCAGCATGGGGGAGGCCACCGGGGAGCTGTTTTTT. It is translated as CASSMGEATGELFF. The full variable domain, with the rest looked up from reference TRBV5-1 and TRBJ2-2, is KAGVTQTPRYLIKTRGQQVTLSCSPISGHRSVSWYQQTPGQGLQFLFEYFSETQRNKGNFPGRFSGRQFSNSRSEMNVSTLELGDSALYLCASSMGEATGELFFGEGSRLTVL.

The rearrangement links TRBV7-3 to TRBJ2-5; possible D gene TRBD2, 5 bases. Germline V CDR1 and CDR2: SGHTA, FQGTGA. V was shortened by 1 base and J by 8 bases, with 11 bases between the two germline ends. CDR3 length: 13 residues. CDR3 loop: CASSLIRDSTQYF. DNA of the CDR3: TGTGCCAGCAGCTTAATCCGGGATAGTACCCAGTACTTC.

The V gene is TRBV13, the J gene TRBJ1-4; D might be TRBD1 (5 bases). V was trimmed by 4 bases and J by 7 bases, leaving 16 bases between them. CDR1 is PRHDT and CDR2 is FYEKMQ in the germline V gene (reference sequence). CDR3 size: 15 residues. The CDR3 protein is CASSSTRGESEKLFF. DNA of the CDR3: TGTGCCAGCAGCTCAACACGGGGGGAGAGTGAAAAACTGTTTTTT. Looking up the rest from reference TRBV13 and TRBJ1-4 gives the full variable domain: AAGVIQSPRHLIKEKRETATLKCYPIPRHDTVYWYQQGPGQDPQFLISFYEKMQSDKGSIPDRFSAQQFSDYHSELNMSSLELGDSALYFCASSSTRGESEKLFFGSGTQLSVL.

The rearrangement links TRBV6-5 to TRBJ2-1; TRBD2 matches 14 bases. V lost 7 bases to trimming and J lost 6 bases; unmatched junction nucleotides: 5. Germline lookup yields CDR1 MNHEY and CDR2 SVGAGI. The CDR3 loop spans 15 amino acids. CDR3 protein: CASTVGTSGGNEQFF. The CDR3 region has the DNA TGTGCCAGCACCGTCGGGACTAGCGGGGGCAATGAGCAGTTCTTC.